The 19 T cell receptor beta chains below were found in one sample sequenced in a study of PD-1 blockade in classical Hodgkin lymphoma. The time point denotes: cycle 4 day 1 (C4D1), after more than 5 weeks of nivolumab. Every patient relapsed after autologous stem cell transplantation, and brentuximab vedotin exposure varied. By magnetic negative selection, CD8+ T cells were isolated from the thawed PBMCs. The assay was immunoSEQ multiplex PCR, and TCRdb's table has in-frame clones only and misses some. The sample gives some 8,000 clones, 77% of which show up once; around 34% is in the top ten. The input for sequencing was CD8+ T cells from blood, taken before the fourth cycle of nivolumab. The receptors come from a human donor with classical Hodgkin lymphoma.

This clone was seen more than once but under ten times. The chain joins TRBV7-9 to TRBJ1-1; perhaps TRBD1 as D (5 bases). With 4 bases removed from V and 3 bases from J, the gap between germline ends came to 12 bases. CDR1 and CDR2 from the germline V gene are SEHNR and FQNEAQ (reference sequence). The CDR3 extends over 14 amino acids. The CDR3 DNA sequence: TGTGCCAGCAGCTCGTCCGGGACTCACACTGAAGCTTTCTTT. It encodes CASSSSGTHTEAFF.

The V and J genes are TRBV7-2 and TRBJ2-1; 7 positions match TRBD1. J was trimmed by 3 bases and V by 7 bases; bases with no gene match: 12. This CDR3 has 16 amino acids. Germline V gene data show CDR1 as SGHTA and CDR2 as FQGNSA. The CDR3 here is CASTVDRAGNYNEQFF. The CDR3, as DNA: TGTGCCAGCACCGTCGACAGGGCCGGGAACTACAATGAGCAGTTCTTC. Full variable domain (remainder filled in from reference TRBV7-2 and TRBJ2-1): GAGVSQSPSNKVTEKGKDVELRCDPISGHTALYWYRQSLGQGLEFLIYFQGNSAPDKSGLPSDRFSAERTGGSVSTLTIQRTQQEDSAVYLCASTVDRAGNYNEQFFGPGTRLTVL.

This rearrangement joins TRBV6-6 to TRBJ2-1; D not resolved. The V gene lost 4 bases and the J gene lost 7 bases, with 11 bases spanning the gap. CDR1 is MNHNY and CDR2 is SVGAGI in the germline V gene (reference sequence). The CDR3 contains 13 residues. The CDR3 is CASSSDARNEQFF. For the CDR3, the DNA is TGTGCCAGCAGTTCCGACGCCAGAAATGAGCAGTTCTTC.

This chain connects TRBV9 to TRBJ1-2, with a possible D match to TRBD1 (5 bases). The germline V gene encodes CDR1 SGDLS and CDR2 YYNGEE. This CDR3 region has 14 residues. V gave up 0 bases and J gave up 6 bases, with 12 bases separating them. CDR3 sequence: CASSVVPTADGYTF. The CDR3 coding sequence is TGTGCCAGCAGCGTAGTGCCGACAGCGGATGGCTACACCTTC.

The rearrangement joins TRBV19 to TRBJ2-7; 8 bases are a match to TRBD2. This CDR3 spans 15 amino acids. J gave up 2 bases and V 3 bases, and 6 bases lay outside the gene matches. The germline V gene has CDR1 LNHDA and CDR2 SQIVND (reference sequence). CDR3: CASSMAQRGPYEQYF. As DNA, the CDR3 is TGTGCCAGTAGTATGGCCCAGCGGGGGCCCTACGAGCAGTACTTC.

This rearrangement joins TRBV9 to TRBJ1-5, with D tentatively TRBD1 (5 bases). V gave up 0 bases and J gave up 4 bases, with 11 bases separating them. The CDR3 has 15 amino acids. Germline lookup yields CDR1 SGDLS and CDR2 YYNGEE. CDR3 region: CASSVEGRVNQPQHF. The DNA of the CDR3 is TGTGCCAGCAGCGTAGAGGGCAGGGTGAATCAGCCCCAGCATTTT.

The sample holds a few counts of this clone. The sample carries other DNA sequences with the same CDR3. V is TRBV2 and J is TRBJ1-1; D unclear. The CDR3 runs to 14 residues. The V end lost 6 bases, the J end lost 1 base, and 12 bases lay between the germline ends. The germline V gene encodes CDR1 SNHLY and CDR2 FYNNEI. The CDR3 DNA is TGTGCCAGCAGCCAACAGATCGGGAACACTGAAGCTTTCTTT. Its protein is CASSQQIGNTEAFF.

This rearrangement joins TRBV5-1 to TRBJ2-7, with D hard to call. The CDR3 has 15 amino acids. The V end was cut by 2 bases, the J end by 0 bases, with 12 bases between. CDR1 is SGHRS and CDR2 is YFSETQ in the germline V gene. The CDR3 here is CASSFRPVSSYEQYF. CDR3 nucleotides: TGCGCCAGCAGCTTTCGTCCAGTAAGCTCCTACGAGCAGTACTTC. The full variable domain, its missing parts supplied by reference TRBV5-1 and TRBJ2-7, is KAGVTQTPRYLIKTRGQQVTLSCSPISGHRSVSWYQQTPGQGLQFLFEYFSETQRNKGNFPGRFSGRQFSNSRSEMNVSTLELGDSALYLCASSFRPVSSYEQYFGPGTRLTVT.

CDR3 bases: TGTGCCAGCAGTGAATCCGTGGGCATAAATGAAAAACTGTTTTTT. This codes for CASSESVGINEKLFF. This chain connects TRBV2 to TRBJ1-4; D unclear. With 2 bases removed from V and 5 bases from J, the gap between germline ends came to 12 bases. From germline, CDR1 is SNHLY and CDR2 FYNNEI. CDR3 size: 15 residues.

J is TRBJ2-1 and V is TRBV6-6; no clear D. CDR3 length equals 14 residues. V shed 2 bases and J shed 5 bases, with 10 bases lying between them. Germline V gene data show CDR1 as MNHNY and CDR2 as SVGAGI (reference sequence). The CDR3 nucleotides are TGTGCCAGCAGTTACCGGTTGGGTGACAATGAGCAGTTCTTC. Translation: CASSYRLGDNEQFF.

The V gene is TRBV6-6, the J gene TRBJ2-7; a weak D match, TRBD2 (5 bases). From germline, CDR1 is MNHNY and CDR2 SVGAGI (reference sequence). The CDR3 has 13 amino acids. The V end lost 6 bases, the J end lost 0 bases, and 9 bases lay between the germline ends. CDR3 loop: CASSITSSYEQYF. The CDR3 nucleotides are TGTGCCAGCAGCATTACTAGCTCCTACGAGCAGTACTTC.

The chain uses TRBV11-2 and TRBJ2-5; 13 bases are shared with TRBD2. Germline CDR1 SGHAT, CDR2 FQNNGV. The junction had 13 bases not matched to a gene; V was cut back by 4 bases and J by 5 bases. The CDR3 runs to 18 residues. DNA of the CDR3: TGTGCCAGCAGCTCCCCCCCCGGGACTAGCGGGATCTTTGAGACCCAGTACTTC. This codes for CASSSPPGTSGIFETQYF.

This clone came up once. The rearrangement uses TRBV28 and TRBJ2-7, with D tentatively TRBD1 (6 bases). The CDR3 contains 13 residues. The germline gives CDR1 MDHEN, CDR2 SYDVKM. The V end lost 2 bases, the J end lost 4 bases, and 9 bases lay between the germline ends. The CDR3 nucleotides read TGTGCCAGCAGTTTAACAGGGCCTTACGAGCAGTACTTC. This gives the protein CASSLTGPYEQYF.

This rearrangement joins TRBV28 to TRBJ1-5; 7 positions agree with TRBD1. Unmatched junction bases numbered 0, after V lost 6 bases and J lost 1 base. The CDR3 is made up of 13 amino acids. Germline values: CDR1 MDHEN, CDR2 SYDVKM. The CDR3 here is CASRTGSNQPQHF. The CDR3 DNA follows: TGTGCCAGCAGGACAGGGAGCAATCAGCCCCAGCATTTT. Full variable domain (rest looked up from reference TRBV28 and TRBJ1-5): DVKVTQSSRYLVKRTGEKVFLECVQDMDHENMFWYRQDPGLGLRLIYFSYDVKMKEKGDIPEGYSVSREKKERFSLILESASTNQTSMYLCASRTGSNQPQHFGDGTRLSIL.

This chain joins TRBV5-6 and TRBJ2-1, with D unclear. In germline, CDR1 is SGHDT, CDR2 YYEEEE. CDR3 length: 13 amino acids. V gave up 5 bases and J gave up 9 bases, with 15 bases separating them. The CDR3 is CASSHLTVGEQFF. The CDR3 region has the DNA TGTGCCAGCAGTCACCTTACGGTGGGTGAGCAGTTCTTC.

V gene TRBV7-1 combines with J gene TRBJ2-3; 7 bases align to TRBD1. TRBV7-1 is an open reading frame, and its role is uncertain. This CDR3 has 13 amino acids. J lost 5 bases, V lost 6 bases, and 5 bases had no gene match. The CDR3 spells CASRTGLLDTQYF. The CDR3 DNA follows: TGTGCCAGCAGGACAGGGTTATTAGATACGCAGTATTTT.

This clone was seen a single time. The chain joins TRBV28 to TRBJ2-7; tentatively, D is TRBD1 (5 bases). The germline CDR1 and CDR2 sequences are MDHEN and SYDVKM. The CDR3 is made up of 11 amino acids. V was clipped by 4 bases and J by 11 bases, with 12 bases between them. The CDR3 DNA follows: TGTGCCAGCAGTTACTCAGGGTTGGAGTACTTC. Protein: CASSYSGLEYF.

The gene calls are TRBV7-9 and TRBJ1-1; D remains unclear. From germline, CDR1 is SEHNR and CDR2 FQNEAQ (reference sequence). V was cut by 5 bases and J by 3 bases, with 16 bases left in between. The CDR3 length is 15 residues. The CDR3 DNA follows: TGTGCCAGCAGCCGGCGAGTGGCTGGGGACACTGAAGCTTTCTTT. Protein sequence: CASSRRVAGDTEAFF.

This clone was recorded once. The CDR3 DNA is TGTGCCAGCTCAGTGGGACAGGGTGCGTATGGCTACACCTTC. Amino acid sequence: CASSVGQGAYGYTF. The V gene is TRBV18, the J gene TRBJ1-2; 9 positions agree with TRBD1. The germline V gene encodes CDR1 KGHSH and CDR2 LQKENI. V dropped 5 bases and J dropped 5; count of bases not matched to a gene: 6. This CDR3 has 14 amino acids. Full variable domain (missing parts from reference TRBV18 and TRBJ1-2): NAGVMQNPRHLVRRRGQEARLRCSPMKGHSHVYWYRQLPEEGLKFMVYLQKENIIDESGMPKERFSAEFPKEGPSILRIQQVVRGDSAAYFCASSVGQGAYGYTFGSGTRLTVV.